The T cell receptor beta chain under discussion was sequenced for a study of shared clonotypes between healthy human individuals. Whole-study findings and limits: Some clonotypes were shared by all four sorted-subset donors, while others were not shared. The non-shared ones had lower generation probabilities than the shared ones. Sampling involved blood alone; tissue repertoires likely differ. Shared across a few donors were around 5% of the naive CD4 clonotypes.

Terminally differentiated effector memory CD45RA+ cells were excluded by CCR7 positive selection of CD45RO-negative cells. Among the donors, all were Caucasian adults who lived in Nashville, Tennessee. The protocol was immunoSEQ multiplex PCR, while the TCRdb copy is restricted to in-frame clones and leaves out a portion. Here the sample spans about 2.2 million clones, roughly 91% being singletons. Concerning this clone: Its antigen is as yet unknown.

Deletions cut 1 base from V and 4 bases from J, with 18 bases between. The germline V gene has CDR1 SGHAT and CDR2 FQDESV (reference sequence). The length of the CDR3 is 17 residues. This TCR came from a young man in good health. Some clones in this sample may be carry-over from other donors' samples. V gene TRBV11-1 combines with J gene TRBJ2-3; D uncertain. Sequencing was performed on naive CD8+ T cells from PBMCs. The CDR3 reads CASSLDPGQMWADTQYF. CDR3 nucleotides: TGTGCCAGCAGCTTAGATCCGGGCCAGATGTGGGCAGATACGCAGTATTTT.